This T cell receptor (beta chain) was documented in a study of esophageal squamous cell carcinoma under preoperative chemotherapy. Study at large: Both tumor-infiltrating lymphocytes and peripheral blood T cells had their TCR repertoires profiled.

The time point: before preoperative PTX-NDP chemotherapy. Paclitaxel-nedaplatin chemotherapy was given to patients ahead of their surgery. Each CDR3 protein gets one entry after TCRdb re-called the PCR reads with MiXCR. The table includes 16,000 or so distinct CDR3 sequences, roughly 60% detected once. A note on this clonotype: Antigen unknown.

General observations from the study: Clonal contraction, more than amplification, hit abundant clones after paclitaxel-nedaplatin.

Germline assignment: CDR1 SGHTA and CDR2 FQGNSA. This CDR3 region has 15 residues. Trimming left V 6 bases short and J 10 bases short, with 22 bases between. The sequence was obtained from a human donor with esophageal squamous cell carcinoma. The donor label of this sample is uncertain. The sample was collected from a patient given preoperative chemotherapy. This chain uses TRBV7-2 with TRBJ2-1, with D uncertain. CDR3 residues: CASSSDVLSSYEQFF. CDR3 bases: TGTGCCAGCAGTTCGGACGTCCTTAGCTCCTACGAGCAGTTCTTC.